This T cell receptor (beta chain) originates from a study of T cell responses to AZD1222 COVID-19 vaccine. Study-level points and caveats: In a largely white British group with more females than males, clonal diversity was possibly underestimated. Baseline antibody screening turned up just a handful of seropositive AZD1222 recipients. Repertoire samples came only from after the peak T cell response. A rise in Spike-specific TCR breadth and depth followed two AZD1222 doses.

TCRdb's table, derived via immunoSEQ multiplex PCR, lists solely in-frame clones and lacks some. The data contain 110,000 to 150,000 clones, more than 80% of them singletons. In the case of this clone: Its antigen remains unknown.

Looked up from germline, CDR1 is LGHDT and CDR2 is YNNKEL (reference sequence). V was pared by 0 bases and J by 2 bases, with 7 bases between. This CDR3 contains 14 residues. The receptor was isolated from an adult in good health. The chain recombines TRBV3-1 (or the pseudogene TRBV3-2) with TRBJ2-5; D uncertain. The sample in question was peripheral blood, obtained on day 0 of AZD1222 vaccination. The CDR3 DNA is TGTGCCAGCAGCCAAGATCTGGGGCAAGAGACCCAGTACTTC. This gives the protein CASSQDLGQETQYF.